These 7 T cell receptor beta chains were all obtained from the same sample, sequenced in a study of blood T cell repertoires in COVID-19. The method was immunoSEQ multiplex PCR; TCRdb's version includes in-frame clones alone and lacks a portion of them. Of some 150,000 clones in the sample, about four fifths were seen once. Sequences were obtained from peripheral blood. These receptors were collected from a woman aged 60-75 years with active or convalescent COVID-19.

This chain joins TRBV15 and TRBJ2-3; D is undetermined. The germline gives CDR1 LNHNV, CDR2 YYDKDF (reference sequence). Trimming pared 4 bases from V and 2 bases from J, leaving 13 bases between. CDR3 length equals 15 residues. The CDR3 sequence is CATSTSGTATDTQYF. In nucleotides, the CDR3 is TGTGCCACCAGCACCTCCGGTACAGCCACAGATACGCAGTATTTT.

J is TRBJ2-3 and V is TRBV28; TRBD2 aligns across 12 bases. The CDR3 contains 17 residues. The V gene's germline CDR1 is MDHEN and CDR2 SYDVKM. V shed 6 bases, J shed 1 base, and the junction held 8 bases outside the gene matches. CDR3 DNA: TGTGCCAGCAGCTTCTCCCGACTAGCGGGGGGCACAGATACGCAGTATTTT. It translates to CASSFSRLAGGTDTQYF.

The V call is TRBV27, the J call TRBJ1-1, with 7 nucleotides matching TRBD1. V shed 3 bases and J 0 bases; nucleotides not matched to a gene: 4. CDR1 MNHEY and CDR2 SMNVEV come from the germline V gene (reference sequence). CDR3 length: 15 amino acids. The CDR3 region is CASSFRDSLNTEAFF. The CDR3 coding sequence is TGTGCCAGCAGTTTCCGGGACAGCTTGAACACTGAAGCTTTCTTT.

This chain links TRBV19 with TRBJ1-5; 9 nucleotides line up with TRBD1. The CDR3 contains 14 residues. Germline V CDR1 and CDR2: LNHDA, SQIVND (reference sequence). V shed 6 bases and J 7 bases; nucleotides not matched to a gene: 7. CDR3 in amino acids: CASSLTGGGQPQHF. In DNA form, the CDR3 reads TGTGCCAGTAGCCTCACAGGGGGCGGGCAGCCCCAGCATTTT.

This chain connects TRBV7-2 to TRBJ2-7, with D possibly matching TRBD2 (5 bases). The CDR3 is 14 amino acids. Per the germline V gene, CDR1 is SGHTA and CDR2 is FQGNSA. V was cut by 3 bases and J by 2 bases, with 11 bases left in between. CDR3 residues: CASSLARVAYEQYF. For the CDR3, the DNA is TGTGCCAGCAGCTTGGCGCGGGTCGCCTACGAGCAGTACTTC.

The chain joins TRBV29-1 to TRBJ2-1, with 8 bases that match TRBD1. The CDR3 contains 12 residues. CDR1 is SQVTM, CDR2 ANQGSEA, per germline. Unmatched junction bases numbered 3, after V lost 6 bases and J lost 5 bases. CDR3 in DNA: TGCAGCGTATCGGGACAGGACAATGAGCAGTTCTTC. This gives the protein CSVSGQDNEQFF.

This chain connects TRBV5-6 to TRBJ1-1; D possibly corresponds to TRBD1 (6 bases). The germline V gene has CDR1 SGHDT and CDR2 YYEEEE. Trimming left V 0 bases short and J 4 bases short, with 13 bases between. This CDR3 spans 15 amino acids. CDR3 DNA: TGTGCCAGCAGCTTGGGTGTCAGGGGAAGCACTGAAGCTTTCTTT. Translation gives CASSLGVRGSTEAFF.